This T cell receptor beta chain came from a study of T cells in Graves' hyperthyroidism and ophthalmopathy. Findings of the study overall: Model output signaled ophthalmopathy a median 6.5 months ahead of onset.

Amplified TCR beta CDR3 regions derived from RNA transcripts. The study used the HTBI primer set for a first-round RT-PCR of the TCR CDR3. MiXCR was run by TCRdb on the multiplex PCR reads, yielding one entry per CDR3 protein. The data contain roughly 580,000 distinct CDR3 sequences, around 13% of them singletons. The CDR3 spans 16 residues. Unmatched junction bases numbered 5, after V lost 0 bases and J lost 2 bases. From germline, CDR1 is LGHNA and CDR2 YNFKEQ. About this clonotype: Its antigen remains unidentified.

The chain uses TRBV4-2 and TRBJ2-7, with 9 bases identical to TRBD2. The TCR was taken from a young woman with Graves' hyperthyroidism that later progressed to Graves' ophthalmopathy. The sequencing sample was made of blood. The CDR3 DNA reads as TGTGCCAGCAGCCAAGATCCTAGCGGGGCTACCTACGAGCAGTACTTC. Translating it yields CASSQDPSGATYEQYF.